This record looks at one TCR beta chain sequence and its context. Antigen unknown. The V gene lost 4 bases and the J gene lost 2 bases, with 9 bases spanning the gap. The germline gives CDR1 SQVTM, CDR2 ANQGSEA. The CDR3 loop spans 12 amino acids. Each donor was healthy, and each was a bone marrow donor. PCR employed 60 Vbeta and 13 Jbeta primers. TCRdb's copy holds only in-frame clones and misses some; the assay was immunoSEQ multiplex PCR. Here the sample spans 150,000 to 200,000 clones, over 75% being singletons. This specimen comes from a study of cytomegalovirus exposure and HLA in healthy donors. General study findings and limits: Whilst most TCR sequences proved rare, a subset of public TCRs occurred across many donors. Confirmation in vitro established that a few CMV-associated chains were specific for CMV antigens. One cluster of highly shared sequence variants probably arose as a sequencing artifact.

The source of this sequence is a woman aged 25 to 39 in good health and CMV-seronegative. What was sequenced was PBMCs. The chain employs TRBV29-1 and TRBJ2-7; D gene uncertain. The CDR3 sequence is CSVARSTYEQYF. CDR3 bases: TGCAGCGTTGCCCGGTCGACCTACGAGCAGTACTTC.